One T cell receptor (beta chain) is described in this entry. These data come from a study of control samples from healthy donors and cancer patients. The method was immunoSEQ multiplex PCR; TCRdb's version includes in-frame clones alone and lacks a portion of them. The sample holds 150,000 to 200,000 clones, about nine tenths seen once. The sample taken for sequencing was blood. This TCR came from a woman aged 25 to 39 in good health.

CDR3 loop: CASRTGLVNEKLFF. The CDR3 DNA sequence: TGTGCCAGCAGGACAGGGTTGGTTAATGAAAAACTGTTTTTT. The chain has TRBV6-4 and TRBJ1-4; 7 bases fit TRBD1. The V gene end was trimmed by 6 bases and the J gene end by 4 bases; junction bases not matched to a gene: 5. The CDR3 runs 14 residues. The germline CDR1 and CDR2 sequences are MRHNA and SNTAGT.